This TCR beta chain appears in the sequencing data of a study of CD8 T cells in ankylosing spondylitis. This CDR3 is 15 amino acids long. The V end lost 3 bases, the J end lost 2 bases, and 16 bases lay between the germline ends. CDR1 and CDR2 (germline): SQVTM, ANQGSEA. Overall study results and limits: Made up of roughly 8 highly homologous variants, a TCR beta motif appeared characteristic of ankylosing spondylitis blood.

This clonotype was seen at least ten times. Its target is not known. TCRdb reanalysed the 5' RACE reads using MiXCR and keeps one entry per CDR3 protein. Of around 490,000 distinct CDR3 sequences listed, roughly 5.3% were seen once; the top ten hold approximately 4%. The source of this sequence is a male donor with ankylosing spondylitis. Material for sequencing was blood, either unsorted or a sorted T cell fraction (not recorded which). The chain links TRBV29-1 to TRBJ1-2; D gene uncertain. The CDR3: CSVDRSQDLNYGYTF. CDR3 coding DNA: TGCAGCGTTGATCGTTCCCAGGACCTAAACTATGGCTACACCTTC.